These 8 T cell receptor beta chains were all obtained from the same sample, sequenced in a study of shared clonotypes between healthy human individuals. Clones were read by immunoSEQ multiplex PCR, and TCRdb kept only the in-frame ones, dropping some. The table has under 850,000 clones, almost 95% seen once. In the naive CD8 group, cells lacked CD45RO and were positively selected for CCR7, so terminally differentiated effector memory CD45RA+ cells were left out. Sequenced input: naive CD8+ T cells sorted from blood. These receptors originate from a man in his thirties or forties in good health.

This chain links TRBV6-5 with TRBJ1-2, with a weak D call TRBD1 (5 bases). V was clipped by 5 bases and J by 5 bases, with 18 bases between them. The CDR3 sequence is 15 residues long. CDR1 and CDR2 (germline): MNHEY, SVGAGI. CDR3 nucleotides: TGTGCCAGCAGTATAAGACAGCAGAAATTTTATGGCTACACCTTC. Translated: CASSIRQQKFYGYTF.

This clone came up once. The V call is TRBV5-6, the J call TRBJ2-3; D is unresolved. The CDR3 loop spans 16 amino acids. Germline V lookup: CDR1 SGHDT, CDR2 YYEEEE. V was shortened by 0 bases and J by 4 bases, with 15 bases between the two germline ends. For the CDR3, the DNA is TGTGCCAGCAGCTTGGCTGTGGGCCGGAGTGCAGATACGCAGTATTTT. It specifies CASSLAVGRSADTQYF.

About this clone: A much more abundant neighbour one base away suggests this may be a read error. Within the sample, other DNA sequences also encode this same CDR3. The chain combines TRBV7-9 with TRBJ2-1, with 11 bases lining up with TRBD2. CDR1 SEHNR and CDR2 FQNEAQ come from the germline V gene (reference sequence). The CDR3 is 15 residues long. V lost 1 base and J lost 4; bases outside the gene matches: 0. CDR3 protein: CASSLGLAGYNEQFF. The CDR3 DNA is TGTGCCAGCAGCTTAGGACTAGCGGGATACAATGAGCAGTTCTTC. Supplemented by reference TRBV7-9 and TRBJ2-1, the full variable domain reads DTGVSQNPRHKITKRGQNVTFRCDPISEHNRLYWYRQTLGQGPEFLTYFQNEAQLEKSRLLSDRFSAERPKGSFSTLEIQRTEQGDSAMYLCASSLGLAGYNEQFFGPGTRLTVL.

V usage is TRBV19 and J usage is TRBJ2-1; D gene ambiguous. Germline CDR1 and CDR2: LNHDA and SQIVND (reference sequence). This CDR3 contains 15 residues. Trimming left V 7 bases short and J 0 bases short, with 13 bases between. CDR3 nucleotides: TGTGCCAGTAAGTCTTCCGCGAGCTCCTACAATGAGCAGTTCTTC. Translating gives CASKSSASSYNEQFF.

The chain links TRBV6-6 to TRBJ2-2; D call uncertain. This CDR3 region has 13 residues. Trimming stripped 8 bases from V and 1 base from J, with 8 bases between. Germline lookup yields CDR1 MNHNY and CDR2 SVGAGI (reference sequence). The CDR3 DNA is TGTGCCAGCGGGTCCGTGAACACCGGGGAGCTGTTTTTT. Amino acids: CASGSVNTGELFF.

Points on this clone: The sample contains more than one DNA sequence encoding this CDR3. This chain links TRBV19 with TRBJ1-1; D gene unclear. The V and J ends lost 3 bases and 1 base respectively, with 6 bases between them. Looked up from germline, CDR1 is LNHDA and CDR2 is SQIVND (reference sequence). The CDR3 has 13 amino acids. The CDR3 protein is CASSIGPNTEAFF. CDR3 DNA: TGTGCCAGTAGTATTGGTCCGAACACTGAAGCTTTCTTT.

The CDR3 DNA reads TGCGCCAGTAAGGGACTAGCGGGAGGGCCCACCTACGAGCAGTACTTC. It translates to CASKGLAGGPTYEQYF. The V gene is TRBV10-2, the J gene TRBJ2-7, with 16 positions matching TRBD2. The V segment lost 9 bases and the J segment 2 bases; nucleotides outside the gene matches: 7. The germline CDR1 and CDR2 sequences are WSHSY and SAAADI. CDR3 length: 16 amino acids.

The chain is built from TRBV9 and TRBJ2-1; 11 nucleotides agree with TRBD2. Per germline, CDR1 SGDLS and CDR2 YYNGEE. The CDR3 sequence is 16 residues long. V lost 0 bases to trimming and J lost 6 bases; unmatched junction nucleotides: 5. The CDR3 region has the DNA TGTGCCAGCAGCGTAGATCCTAGCGGGGGGTTCAATGAGCAGTTCTTC. It encodes CASSVDPSGGFNEQFF.